This TCR beta chain was captured by sequencing in a study of T cells in Graves' hyperthyroidism and ophthalmopathy. When ophthalmopathy did not progress within 18 months, Graves' hyperthyroidism was considered stable. This CDR3 comprises 18 residues. The germline V gene has CDR1 SEHNR and CDR2 FQNEAQ (reference sequence). V was shortened by 2 bases and J by 4 bases, with 21 bases between the two germline ends. Amplification yielded TCR beta CDR3 regions, with RNA transcripts as the source. In the first-round RT-PCR of the TCR CDR3, the HTBI primer set was used. MiXCR, applied by TCRdb to the multiplex PCR reads, yields one record per CDR3 protein. This table has about 700,000 distinct CDR3 sequences, 14% appearing once.

This sequence joins TRBV7-9 and TRBJ2-1, with D unclear. The sample consisted of blood. This clonotype originated in a woman under 30 with Graves' hyperthyroidism. This chain's CDR3 is CASSLIASLGPGYNEQFF. CDR3 nucleotides: TGTGCCAGCAGCTTAATTGCCTCCCTCGGGCCAGGTTACAATGAGCAGTTCTTC.